The clone carrying this T cell receptor beta chain was counted a few times. As yet, its antigen is unknown. A much larger clonotype is one base distant, so this may be a read error. Samples came from axillary lymph nodes draining the breast cancer. The entry originates in a study of breast tumors, draining lymph nodes, adjacent tissues. Study results and caveats: Luminal-like breast cancer showed significantly greater tumor-nontumor repertoire similarity than basal-like breast cancer did. The lymph node origin of tumor T cells was framed as consistent with a hypothesis, not demonstrated. Tumor repertoires ranked between lymph nodes and nontumor tissue in diversity, with V and J gene preferences. Findings are consistent with lymph node origin and intratumoral expansion of most tumor T cells.

The CDR3 is 14 amino acids. Germline V gene lookup returns CDR1 SGHTS and CDR2 YDEGEE. V gave up 0 bases and J gave up 4 bases, with 10 bases separating them. In TCRdb, the multiplex PCR reads were re-called with MiXCR into one record per CDR3 protein. The sample holds 150,000 or so distinct CDR3 sequences, around 33% seen once. The sequence was collected from a female donor with breast cancer. Some clones in this sample may be carry-over from other donors' samples. The chain is built from TRBV5-8 and TRBJ1-2, with no clear D. Sequenced input: axillary lymph node tissue. The CDR3 protein is CASSLGQASYGYTF. CDR3 sequence (DNA): TGTGCCAGCAGCTTGGGCCAGGCGAGCTATGGCTACACCTTC.